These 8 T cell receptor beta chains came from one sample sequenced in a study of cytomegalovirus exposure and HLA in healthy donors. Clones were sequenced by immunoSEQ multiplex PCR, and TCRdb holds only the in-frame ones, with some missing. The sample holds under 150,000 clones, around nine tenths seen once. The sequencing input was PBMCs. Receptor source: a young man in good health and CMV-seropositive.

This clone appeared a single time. CDR3 sequence reads: CASSSTYTGDEQYF. The CDR3, as DNA: TGTGCCAGCAGCTCAACCTATACAGGGGATGAGCAGTACTTC. J is TRBJ2-7 and V is TRBV7-9, with 7 positions matching TRBD1. The J segment lost 7 bases and the V segment lost 4 bases, leaving 10 bases of the junction unmatched. The CDR3 is 14 amino acids. From germline, CDR1 is SEHNR and CDR2 FQNEAQ (reference sequence).

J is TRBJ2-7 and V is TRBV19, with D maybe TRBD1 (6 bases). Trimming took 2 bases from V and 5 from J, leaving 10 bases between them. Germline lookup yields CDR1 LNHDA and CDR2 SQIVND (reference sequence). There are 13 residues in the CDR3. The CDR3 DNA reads TGTGCCAGTAGTATAAGGGGGAGTGACGAGCAGTACTTC. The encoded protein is CASSIRGSDEQYF.

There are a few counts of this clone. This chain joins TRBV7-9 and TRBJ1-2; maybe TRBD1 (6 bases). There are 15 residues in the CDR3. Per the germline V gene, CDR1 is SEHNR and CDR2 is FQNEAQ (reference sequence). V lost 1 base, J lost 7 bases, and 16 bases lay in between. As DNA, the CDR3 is TGTGCCAGCAGCTTAGAGCAGGGGCGGTTGGGTGGCTACACCTTC. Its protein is CASSLEQGRLGGYTF.

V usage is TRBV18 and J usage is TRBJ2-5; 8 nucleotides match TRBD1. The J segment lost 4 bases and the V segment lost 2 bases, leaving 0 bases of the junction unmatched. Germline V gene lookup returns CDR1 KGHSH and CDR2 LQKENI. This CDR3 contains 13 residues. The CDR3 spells CASSPDRGETQYF. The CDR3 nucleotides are TGTGCCAGCTCACCAGACAGGGGAGAGACCCAGTACTTC.

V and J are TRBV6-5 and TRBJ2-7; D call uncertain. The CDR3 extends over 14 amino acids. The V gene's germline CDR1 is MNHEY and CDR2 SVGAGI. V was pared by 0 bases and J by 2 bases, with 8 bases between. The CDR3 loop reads CASSYSHKAYEQYF. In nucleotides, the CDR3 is TGTGCCAGCAGTTACTCGCACAAAGCCTACGAGCAGTACTTC.

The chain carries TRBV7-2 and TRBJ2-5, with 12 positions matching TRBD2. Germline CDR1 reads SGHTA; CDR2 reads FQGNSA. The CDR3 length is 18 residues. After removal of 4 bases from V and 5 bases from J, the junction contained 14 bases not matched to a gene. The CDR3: CASSSQTRLAGARETQYF. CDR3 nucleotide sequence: TGTGCCAGCAGCTCGCAAACCCGACTAGCGGGAGCCCGGGAGACCCAGTACTTC.

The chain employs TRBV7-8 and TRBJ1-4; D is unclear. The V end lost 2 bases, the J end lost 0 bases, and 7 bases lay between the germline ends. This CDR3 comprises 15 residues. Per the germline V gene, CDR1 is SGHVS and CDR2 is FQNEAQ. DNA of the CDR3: TGTGCCAGCAGCTTACTCTCAGCAACTAATGAAAAACTGTTTTTT. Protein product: CASSLLSATNEKLFF.

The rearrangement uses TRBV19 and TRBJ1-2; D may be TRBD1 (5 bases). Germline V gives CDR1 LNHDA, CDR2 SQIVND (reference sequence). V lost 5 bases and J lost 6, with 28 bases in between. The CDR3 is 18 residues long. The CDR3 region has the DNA TGTGCCAGTAGTTTCGGGGAGGGGCTTGGAATAGGTATCGATGGCTACACCTTC. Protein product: CASSFGEGLGIGIDGYTF.